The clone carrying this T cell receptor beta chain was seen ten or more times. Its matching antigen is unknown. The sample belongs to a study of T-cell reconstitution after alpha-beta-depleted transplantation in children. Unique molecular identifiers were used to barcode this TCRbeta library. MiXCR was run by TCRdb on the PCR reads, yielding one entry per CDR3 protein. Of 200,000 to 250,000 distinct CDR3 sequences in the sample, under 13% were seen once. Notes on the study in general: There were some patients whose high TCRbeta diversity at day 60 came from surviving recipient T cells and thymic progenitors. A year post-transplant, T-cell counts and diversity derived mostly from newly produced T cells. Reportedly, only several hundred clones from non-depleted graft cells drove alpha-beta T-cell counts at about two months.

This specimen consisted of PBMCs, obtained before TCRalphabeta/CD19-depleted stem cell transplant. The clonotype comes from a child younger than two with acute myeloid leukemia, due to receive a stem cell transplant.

The CDR3 is CASSFEKAEQFF. CDR3 sequence (DNA): TGTGCCAGCAGCTTTGAGAAGGCTGAGCAGTTCTTC. V and J are TRBV5-5 and TRBJ2-1; no definite D call. This CDR3 has 12 residues. With 2 bases removed from V and 9 bases from J, the gap between germline ends came to 9 bases. CDR1 is SGHKS, CDR2 YYEKEE, per germline (reference sequence).